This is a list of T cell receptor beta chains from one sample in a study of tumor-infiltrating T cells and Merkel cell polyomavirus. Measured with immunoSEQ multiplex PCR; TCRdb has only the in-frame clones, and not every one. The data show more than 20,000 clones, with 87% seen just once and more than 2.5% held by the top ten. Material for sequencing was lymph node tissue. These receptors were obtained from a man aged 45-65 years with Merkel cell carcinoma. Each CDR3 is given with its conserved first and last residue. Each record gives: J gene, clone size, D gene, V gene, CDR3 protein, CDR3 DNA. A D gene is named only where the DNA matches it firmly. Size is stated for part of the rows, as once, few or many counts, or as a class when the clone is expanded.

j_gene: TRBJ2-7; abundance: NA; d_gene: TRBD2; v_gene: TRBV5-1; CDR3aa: CASSYPSGRAIGEQYF; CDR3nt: TGCGCCAGCAGCTATCCTAGCGGGAGGGCCATCGGCGAGCAGTACTTC
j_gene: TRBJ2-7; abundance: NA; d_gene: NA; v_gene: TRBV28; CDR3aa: CASSLRGNSYEQYF; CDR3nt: TGTGCCAGCAGTTTAAGAGGGAACTCCTACGAGCAGTACTTC
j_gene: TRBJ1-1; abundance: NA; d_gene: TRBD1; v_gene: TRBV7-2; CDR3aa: CASSPRTGGRGNTEAFF; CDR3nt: TGTGCCAGCAGCCCCCGGACAGGGGGACGAGGTAACACTGAAGCTTTCTTT
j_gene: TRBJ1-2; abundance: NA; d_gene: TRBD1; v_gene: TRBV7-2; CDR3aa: CASSPNNVGGGGYTF; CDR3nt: TGTGCCAGCAGTCCAAATAATGTAGGGGGCGGGGGCTACACCTTC
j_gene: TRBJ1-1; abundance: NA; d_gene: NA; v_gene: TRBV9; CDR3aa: CASSVAVGEATEAFF; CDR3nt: TGTGCCAGCAGCGTAGCTGTAGGGGAAGCGACTGAAGCTTTCTTT
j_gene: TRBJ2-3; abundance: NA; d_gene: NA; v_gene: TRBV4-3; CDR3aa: CASSPGLYTDTQYF; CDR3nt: TGCGCCAGCAGCCCGGGACTGTACACAGATACGCAGTATTTT
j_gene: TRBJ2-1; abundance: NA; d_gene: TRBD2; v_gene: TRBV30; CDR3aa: CAWVGWAGGPQFF; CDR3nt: TGTGCCTGGGTCGGGTGGGCGGGGGGCCCCCAGTTCTTC
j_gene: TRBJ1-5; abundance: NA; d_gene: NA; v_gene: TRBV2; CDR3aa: CASSESGGGSNQPQHF; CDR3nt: TGTGCCAGCAGTGAATCTGGGGGCGGAAGCAATCAGCCCCAGCATTTT
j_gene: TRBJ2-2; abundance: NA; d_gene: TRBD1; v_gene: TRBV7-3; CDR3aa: CASSPASGTGDTGELFF; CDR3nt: TGTGCCAGCAGCCCCGCCTCCGGGACAGGGGACACCGGGGAGCTGTTTTTT
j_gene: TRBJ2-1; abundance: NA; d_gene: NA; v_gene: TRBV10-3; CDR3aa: CAISESGTPNNEQFF; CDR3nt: TGTGCCATCAGTGAGTCCGGGACACCGAACAATGAGCAGTTCTTC
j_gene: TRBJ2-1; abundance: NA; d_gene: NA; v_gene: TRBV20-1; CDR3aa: CSALGLGEQFF; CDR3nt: TGCAGTGCCCTAGGTCTAGGTGAGCAGTTCTTC
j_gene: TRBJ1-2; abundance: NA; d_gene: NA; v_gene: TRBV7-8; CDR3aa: CASSLGAFVSYGYTF; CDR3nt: TGTGCCAGCAGCTTGGGGGCGTTTGTCAGCTATGGCTACACCTTC
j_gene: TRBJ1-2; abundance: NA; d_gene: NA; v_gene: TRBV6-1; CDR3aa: CASSLQGAANYGYTF; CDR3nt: TGTGCCAGCAGCTTACAGGGTGCAGCTAACTATGGCTACACCTTC
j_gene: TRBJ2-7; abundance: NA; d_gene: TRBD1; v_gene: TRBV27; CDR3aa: CASSSPGGYEQYF; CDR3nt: TGTGCCAGCAGTTCTCCAGGGGGATACGAGCAGTACTTC
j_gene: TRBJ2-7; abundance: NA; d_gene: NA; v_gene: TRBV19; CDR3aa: CASSPTKITARGPYEQYF; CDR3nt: TGTGCCAGTAGCCCCACTAAGATAACAGCTAGGGGTCCCTACGAGCAGTACTTC
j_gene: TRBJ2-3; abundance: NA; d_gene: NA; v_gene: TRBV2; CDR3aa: CASSKDSVDTQYF; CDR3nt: TGTGCCAGCAGTAAGGACTCAGTGGATACGCAGTATTTT
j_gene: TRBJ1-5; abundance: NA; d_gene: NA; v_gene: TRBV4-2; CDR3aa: CASSQSGQPNQPQHF; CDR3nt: TGTGCCAGCAGCCAATCAGGACAGCCAAATCAGCCCCAGCATTTT
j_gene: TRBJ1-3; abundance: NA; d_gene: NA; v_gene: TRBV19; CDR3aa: CASSIDGLSSGNTIYF; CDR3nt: TGTGCCAGTAGTATAGATGGTCTGAGCTCTGGAAACACCATATATTTT
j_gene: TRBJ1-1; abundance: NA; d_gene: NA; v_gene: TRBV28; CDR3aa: CASSPTAGEAFF; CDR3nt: TGTGCCAGCAGCCCCACGGCGGGAGAAGCTTTCTTT
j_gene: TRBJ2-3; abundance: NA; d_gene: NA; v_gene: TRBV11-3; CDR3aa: CASSYRQSDTQYF; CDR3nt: TGTGCCAGCAGCTACCGACAATCAGATACGCAGTATTTT
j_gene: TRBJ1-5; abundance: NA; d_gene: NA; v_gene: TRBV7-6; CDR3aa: CASSLGTAHNQPQHF; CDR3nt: TGTGCCAGCAGCCTTGGGACTGCCCACAATCAGCCCCAGCATTTT
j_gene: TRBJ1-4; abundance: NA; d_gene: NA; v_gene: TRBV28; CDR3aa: CASKMGQTNEKLFF; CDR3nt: TGTGCCAGCAAGATGGGACAAACAAATGAAAAACTGTTTTTT
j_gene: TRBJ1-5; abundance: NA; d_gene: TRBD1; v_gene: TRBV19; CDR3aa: CASRQGALQPQHF; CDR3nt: TGTGCCAGTAGGCAGGGGGCTCTTCAGCCCCAGCATTTT
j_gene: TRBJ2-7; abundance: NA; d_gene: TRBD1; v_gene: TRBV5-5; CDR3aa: CASSFPTGGSTEQYF; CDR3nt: TGTGCCAGCAGCTTCCCGACAGGGGGGTCTACCGAGCAGTACTTC
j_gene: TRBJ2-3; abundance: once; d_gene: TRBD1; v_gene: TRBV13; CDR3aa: CASSLARQGWGDTQYF; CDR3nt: TGTGCCAGCAGCTTAGCTAGACAGGGTTGGGGAGATACGCAGTATTTT
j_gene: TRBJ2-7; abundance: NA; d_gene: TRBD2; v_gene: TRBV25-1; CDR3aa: CASSRLAGGSPYEQYF; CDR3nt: TGTGCCAGCAGTAGACTAGCGGGAGGGTCCCCCTACGAGCAGTACTTC
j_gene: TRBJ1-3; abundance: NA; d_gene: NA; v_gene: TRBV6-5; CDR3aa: CASLDNSGNTIYF; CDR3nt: TGTGCCAGCCTTGACAACTCTGGAAACACCATATATTTT
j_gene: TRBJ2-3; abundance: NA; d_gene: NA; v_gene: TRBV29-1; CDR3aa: CSVRRVLTDTQYF; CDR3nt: TGCAGCGTGAGGAGGGTTCTCACAGATACGCAGTATTTT
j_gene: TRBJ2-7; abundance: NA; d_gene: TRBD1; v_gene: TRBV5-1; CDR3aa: CASSSDRGPSYEQYF; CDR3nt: TGCGCCAGCAGCTCTGACAGGGGGCCTTCCTACGAGCAGTACTTC
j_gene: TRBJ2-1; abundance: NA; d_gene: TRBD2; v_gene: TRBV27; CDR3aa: CASSLLAGQNEQFF; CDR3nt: TGTGCCAGCAGTTTACTAGCGGGGCAGAATGAGCAGTTCTTC
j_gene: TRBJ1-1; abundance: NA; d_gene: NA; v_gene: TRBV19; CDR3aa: CASRVGRTEAFF; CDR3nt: TGTGCCAGCCGCGTTGGGAGAACTGAAGCTTTCTTT
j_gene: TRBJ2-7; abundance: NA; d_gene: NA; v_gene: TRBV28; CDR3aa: CASSLPGLSEQYF; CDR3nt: TGTGCCAGCAGTTTACCGGGGTTGAGCGAGCAGTACTTC
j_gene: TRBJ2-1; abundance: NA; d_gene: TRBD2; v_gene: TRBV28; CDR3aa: CASSPMKAGGRYEQFF; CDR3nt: TGTGCCAGCAGCCCGATGAAGGCGGGAGGGCGGTATGAGCAGTTCTTC
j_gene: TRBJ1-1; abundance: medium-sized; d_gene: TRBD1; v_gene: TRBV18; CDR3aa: CASSPSPTGGNTEAFF; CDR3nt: TGTGCCAGCTCTCCAAGCCCGACAGGGGGGAACACTGAAGCTTTCTTT
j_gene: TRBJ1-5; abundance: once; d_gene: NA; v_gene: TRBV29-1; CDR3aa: CSVLWGLGQPQHF; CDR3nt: TGCAGCGTTCTGTGGGGACTCGGACAGCCCCAGCATTTT
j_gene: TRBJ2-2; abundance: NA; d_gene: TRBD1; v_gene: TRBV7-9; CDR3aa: CASNRQGNTGELFF; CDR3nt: TGTGCCAGCAACAGACAGGGCAACACCGGGGAGCTGTTTTTT
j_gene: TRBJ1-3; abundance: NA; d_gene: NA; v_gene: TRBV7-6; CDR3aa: CATGSSGNTIYF; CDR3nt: TGTGCCACAGGAAGTTCAGGAAACACCATATATTTT
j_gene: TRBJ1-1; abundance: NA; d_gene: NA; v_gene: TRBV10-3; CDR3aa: CAIKANDMSTEAFF; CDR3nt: TGTGCCATCAAGGCCAATGACATGTCCACTGAAGCTTTCTTT
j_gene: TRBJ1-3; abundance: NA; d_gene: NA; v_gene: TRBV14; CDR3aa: CASSHDLIPGNTIYF; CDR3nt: TGTGCCAGCAGCCATGACTTGATACCTGGAAACACCATATATTTT
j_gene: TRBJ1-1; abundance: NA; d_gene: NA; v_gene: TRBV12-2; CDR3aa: CASRLRFHGDSPNGYTEAFF; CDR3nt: TGTGCAAGTCGCTTAAGGTTTCACGGGGACTCCCCGAACGGGTACACTGAAGCTTTCTTT
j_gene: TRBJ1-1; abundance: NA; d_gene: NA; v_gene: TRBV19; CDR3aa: CASSRVRTEAFF; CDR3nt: TGTGCCAGTAGTAGAGTCAGGACTGAAGCTTTCTTT
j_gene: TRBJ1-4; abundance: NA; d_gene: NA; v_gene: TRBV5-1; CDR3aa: CASSLGGANEKLFF; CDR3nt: TGCGCCAGCAGCTTGGGGGGAGCTAATGAAAAACTGTTTTTT
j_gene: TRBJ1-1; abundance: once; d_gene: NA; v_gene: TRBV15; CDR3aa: CATSRDTWRTANTEAFF; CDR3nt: TGTGCCACCAGCAGAGACACCTGGAGGACGGCGAACACTGAAGCTTTCTTT
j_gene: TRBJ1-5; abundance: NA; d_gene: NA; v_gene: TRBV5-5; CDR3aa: CASRPGLFSNQPQHF; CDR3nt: TGTGCCAGCAGGCCTGGACTGTTTAGCAATCAGCCCCAGCATTTT
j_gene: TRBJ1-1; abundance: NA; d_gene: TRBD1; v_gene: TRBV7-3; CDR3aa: CASSLGTGASEAFF; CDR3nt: TGTGCCAGCAGCCTCGGGACAGGAGCTTCTGAAGCTTTCTTT
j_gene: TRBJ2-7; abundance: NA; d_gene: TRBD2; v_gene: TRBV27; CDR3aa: CASRQGTTPSWRNEQYF; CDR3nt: TGTGCCAGCAGGCAAGGGACTACCCCCTCATGGAGGAACGAGCAGTACTTC
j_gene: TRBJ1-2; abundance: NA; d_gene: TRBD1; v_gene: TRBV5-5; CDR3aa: CDSSLTDRAYGYTF; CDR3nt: TGTGACAGCAGCTTGACAGACAGGGCCTATGGCTACACCTTC
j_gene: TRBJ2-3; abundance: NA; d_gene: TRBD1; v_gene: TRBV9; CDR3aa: CASSAPDRADTQYF; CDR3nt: TGTGCCAGCAGCGCGCCGGACAGGGCGGATACGCAGTATTTT
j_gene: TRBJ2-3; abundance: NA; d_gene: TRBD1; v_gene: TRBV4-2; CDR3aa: CASSRDRDTQYF; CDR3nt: TGTGCCAGCAGCCGGGACAGAGATACGCAGTATTTT
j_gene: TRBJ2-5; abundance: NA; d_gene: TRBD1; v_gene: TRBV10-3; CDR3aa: CAIRGQGMGETQYF; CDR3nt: TGTGCCATCAGGGGACAGGGTATGGGAGAGACCCAGTACTTC
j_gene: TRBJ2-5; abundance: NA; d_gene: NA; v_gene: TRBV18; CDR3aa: CASSQGIETQYF; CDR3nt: TGTGCCAGCTCGCAGGGGATTGAGACCCAGTACTTC
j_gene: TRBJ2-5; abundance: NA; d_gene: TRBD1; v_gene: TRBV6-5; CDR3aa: CASLRKGGQTQYF; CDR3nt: TGTGCCAGCCTAAGAAAAGGGGGCCAGACCCAGTACTTC
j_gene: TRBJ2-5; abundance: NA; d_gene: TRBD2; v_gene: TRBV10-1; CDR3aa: CASSESAGGETQYF; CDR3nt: TGCGCCAGCAGTGAATCCGCGGGAGGAGAGACCCAGTACTTC
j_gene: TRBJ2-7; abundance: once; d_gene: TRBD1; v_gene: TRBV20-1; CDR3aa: CSANRGHEQYF; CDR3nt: TGCAGTGCCAACAGGGGCCACGAGCAGTACTTC
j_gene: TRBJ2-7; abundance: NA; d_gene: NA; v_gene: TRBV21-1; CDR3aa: CASSKDREGPHEQYF; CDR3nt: TGTGCCAGCAGCAAAGACAGGGAAGGCCCACACGAGCAGTACTTC
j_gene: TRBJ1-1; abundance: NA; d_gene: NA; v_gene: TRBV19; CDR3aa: CASSIQNLNTEAFF; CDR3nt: TGTGCCAGTAGTATACAGAACCTGAACACTGAAGCTTTCTTT
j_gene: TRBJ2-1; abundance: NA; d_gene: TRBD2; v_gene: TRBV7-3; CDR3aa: CASSTGAGADEQFF; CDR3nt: TGTGCCAGCAGTACAGGAGCGGGAGCGGACGAGCAGTTCTTC
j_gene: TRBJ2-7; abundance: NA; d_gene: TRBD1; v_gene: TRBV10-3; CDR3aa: CAIKGQGGHEQYF; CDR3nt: TGTGCCATCAAAGGACAGGGGGGTCACGAGCAGTACTTC
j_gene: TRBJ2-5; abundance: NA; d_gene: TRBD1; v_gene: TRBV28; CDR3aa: CASSSGQGLQETQYF; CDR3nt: TGTGCCAGCAGTTCCGGACAGGGCCTCCAAGAGACCCAGTACTTC